The 26 T cell receptor beta chains given below trace back to one sample, sequenced in a study of shared clonotypes between healthy human individuals. CD45RO-negative CD8 cells positively selected for CCR7 made up the naive population, which excluded terminally differentiated effector memory CD45RA+ cells. Profiling relied on immunoSEQ multiplex PCR, and the TCRdb table lists in-frame clones only, not all of them. The sample has just over 2,000,000 clones, 85% to 95% seen once. Input material: naive CD8+ T cells sorted from blood. Receptor source: a man between 18 and 35 years old in good health.

The chain links TRBV19 to TRBJ2-3; 10 bases fit TRBD2. From germline, CDR1 is LNHDA and CDR2 SQIVND (reference sequence). Trimming cost V 4 bases and J 2 bases; bases outside gene matches: 6. The CDR3 spans 16 residues. Here the CDR3 reads CASSTLAGDPTDTQYF. The CDR3 DNA follows: TGTGCCAGTAGTACTCTAGCGGGGGACCCCACAGATACGCAGTATTTT.

The CDR3 is CASSFETGTEQFF. The CDR3 coding sequence is TGTGCCAGCAGCTTCGAGACAGGGACCGAGCAGTTCTTC. This sequence joins TRBV11-2 and TRBJ2-1; 7 bases match TRBD1. CDR1 SGHAT and CDR2 FQNNGV come from the germline V gene. CDR3 length equals 13 residues. The junction had 6 bases not matched to a gene; V was cut back by 3 bases and J by 10 bases. The full variable domain, in which reference TRBV11-2 and TRBJ2-1 provide the parts outside the CDR3, is EAGVAQSPRYKIIEKRQSVAFWCNPISGHATLYWYQQILGQGPKLLIQFQNNGVVDDSQLPKDRFSAERLKGVDSTLKIQPAKLEDSAVYLCASSFETGTEQFFGPGTRLTVL.

This chain links TRBV9 with TRBJ2-7, with 10 bases matching TRBD1. In germline, CDR1 is SGDLS, CDR2 YYNGEE. The CDR3 extends over 15 amino acids. The ends lost 0 bases at V and 6 bases at J; junction bases unmatched: 6. CDR3 region: CASSVGATGGAEQYF. The CDR3 coding sequence is TGTGCCAGCAGCGTAGGCGCGACAGGGGGCGCCGAGCAGTACTTC.

Of note for this clone: The sample carries other DNA sequences with the same CDR3. The chain joins TRBV5-4 to TRBJ1-1; D ambiguous. The germline V gene has CDR1 SGHNT and CDR2 YYREEE (reference sequence). V lost 1 base to trimming and J lost 0 bases, with 4 bases between them. This CDR3 has 13 amino acids. The CDR3 DNA is TGTGCCAGCAGCTTGACGGTGAACACTGAAGCTTTCTTT. Its protein is CASSLTVNTEAFF.

The rearrangement joins TRBV27 to TRBJ2-4; D uncertain. The germline V and J ends were trimmed by 3 bases and 3 bases, with 15 bases remaining between them. CDR1 and CDR2 from the germline V gene are MNHEY and SMNVEV (reference sequence). The CDR3 is 16 residues long. CDR3 bases: TGTGCCAGCAGTTTCGACGGTTGGATTAGCAAAAACATTCAGTACTTC. It encodes CASSFDGWISKNIQYF.

On this clone: The junction departs from the called germline gene at one end, perhaps through a read error. The V and J genes are TRBV6-6 and TRBJ1-1; D might be TRBD1 (6 bases). Looked up from germline, CDR1 is MNHNY and CDR2 is SVGAGI (reference sequence). This CDR3 region has 14 residues. In DNA form, the CDR3 reads TGTGCCAGCAGTTATCGGGGGGCGAACACTGAAGCTTCCTTT. Its translation: CASSYRGANTEASF.

J is TRBJ2-2 and V is TRBV7-6; no clear D. Germline V gives CDR1 SGHVS, CDR2 FNYEAQ. V was shortened by 5 bases and J by 1 base, with 8 bases between the two germline ends. CDR3 length equals 14 residues. CDR3 nucleotides: TGTGCCAGCAGCCCAGCCGGGAACACCGGGGAGCTGTTTTTT. Encoded protein: CASSPAGNTGELFF.

The V call is TRBV18, the J call TRBJ2-6, with D maybe TRBD2 (5 bases). The CDR3 is 16 residues long. Germline V lookup: CDR1 KGHSH, CDR2 LQKENI. V dropped 3 bases and J dropped 1 base, with 10 bases sitting between them. The CDR3 DNA reads TGTGCCAGCTCACCCGAGGGTGGGTCTGGGGCCAACGTCCTGACTTTC. This encodes CASSPEGGSGANVLTF.

The chain joins TRBV4-1 to TRBJ2-5; TRBD1 aligns across 10 bases. The ends lost 1 base at V and 5 bases at J; junction bases unmatched: 1. The V gene's germline CDR1 is MGHRA and CDR2 YSYEKL. This CDR3 region has 14 residues. The CDR3 nucleotides are TGCGCCAGCAGCCAAGGGACAGGGGGGGAGACCCAGTACTTC. It translates to CASSQGTGGETQYF.

In regard to this clone: This same CDR3 is encoded by further DNA sequences in the sample. This chain connects TRBV4-1 to TRBJ2-7, with D perhaps given as TRBD1 or TRBD2 (5 bases each). Deletions cut 3 bases from V and 0 bases from J, with 9 bases between. CDR3 length equals 14 residues. Germline-derived CDR1 and CDR2 are MGHRA and YSYEKL. The chain's CDR3 is CASSHVGTSYEQYF. The CDR3 coding sequence is TGCGCCAGCAGCCATGTAGGGACCTCCTACGAGCAGTACTTC.

Turning to this clone: Other DNA sequences from this sample encode an identical CDR3 as well. The genes are TRBV4-1 and TRBJ1-2; D uncertain. The CDR3 totals 15 residues. V lost 0 bases and J lost 1, with 9 bases in between. Germline CDR1 is MGHRA and CDR2 is YSYEKL. The CDR3 reads CASSQDEGSNYGYTF. The CDR3 DNA sequence: TGCGCCAGCAGCCAAGACGAAGGGAGTAACTATGGCTACACCTTC.

The chain recombines TRBV28 with TRBJ1-2, with D hard to call. This CDR3 has 17 residues. V was clipped by 7 bases and J by 3 bases, with 24 bases between them. Germline CDR1 and CDR2: MDHEN and SYDVKM. The CDR3 DNA reads TGTGCCAGCACCGAATACCCACGACCCCAATTGGACTATGGCTACACCTTC. Its protein is CASTEYPRPQLDYGYTF.

The chain links TRBV6-6 to TRBJ2-7, with TRBD2 matching over 9 bases. Germline V gives CDR1 MNHNY, CDR2 SVGAGI (reference sequence). V was pared by 2 bases and J by 4 bases, with 6 bases of the junction left unmatched. CDR3 size: 15 residues. The CDR3 loop reads CASSYGPGLAYEQYF. The CDR3 nucleotides are TGTGCCAGCAGTTACGGACCGGGACTAGCTTACGAGCAGTACTTC.

The chain has TRBV7-8 and TRBJ1-6, with a tentative D call TRBD1 (5 bases). Germline CDR1 is SGHVS and CDR2 is FQNEAQ. The germline V and J ends were trimmed by 5 bases and 6 bases, with 11 bases remaining between them. The CDR3 length is 14 residues. CDR3 coding DNA: TGTGCCAGCAGCACCCGGGACGGTAATTCACCCCTCCACTTT. Residues: CASSTRDGNSPLHF.

The chain links TRBV7-2 to TRBJ2-5, with a tentative D call TRBD2 (7 bases). Germline lookup yields CDR1 SGHTA and CDR2 FQGNSA. Trimming stripped 1 base from V and 4 bases from J, with 19 bases between. CDR3 length: 17 residues. The CDR3 reads CASSLGYPGGLGETQYF. CDR3 DNA: TGTGCCAGCAGCTTAGGATACCCGGGGGGCCTGGGAGAGACCCAGTACTTC.

This clone was seen once. In the same sample, other DNA sequences code for this CDR3. This chain connects TRBV28 to TRBJ2-3, with D hard to call. CDR1 is MDHEN, CDR2 SYDVKM, per germline. This CDR3 spans 12 amino acids. V lost 2 bases and J lost 3, with 3 bases in between. In DNA, the CDR3 is TGTGCCAGCAGTTTACGGACAGATACGCAGTATTTT. Translation: CASSLRTDTQYF.

The V call is TRBV19, the J call TRBJ1-2, with a tentative D call TRBD1 (5 bases). Germline V CDR1 and CDR2: LNHDA, SQIVND (reference sequence). The CDR3 contains 13 residues. V lost 5 bases to trimming and J lost 1 base, with 8 bases between them. The CDR3 spells CASSQGGNYGYTF. The CDR3 DNA follows: TGTGCCAGTAGTCAGGGAGGTAACTATGGCTACACCTTC.

The rearrangement joins TRBV29-1 to TRBJ2-7; perhaps D is TRBD1 or TRBD2 (7 bases each). The CDR3 has 15 residues. The ends were cut back, 2 bases at V and 5 bases at J, with 19 bases in the middle. Germline V gene data show CDR1 as SQVTM and CDR2 as ANQGSEA. CDR3 DNA: TGCAGCGTTGAAACCTGGGACAGCGGGGCCAACGAGCAGTACTTC. Protein: CSVETWDSGANEQYF.

This clone was observed a single time. The V call is TRBV7-2, the J call TRBJ2-7; D is unclear. This CDR3 is 12 amino acids long. V was trimmed by 1 base and J by 6 bases, leaving 7 bases between them. Per germline, CDR1 SGHTA and CDR2 FQGNSA. CDR3 amino acids: CASSLEPSEQYF. The CDR3 DNA follows: TGTGCCAGCAGCTTAGAACCCTCCGAGCAGTACTTC.

The chain recombines TRBV27 with TRBJ2-7; D perhaps matches TRBD2 (5 bases). Trimming took off 7 bases at V and 6 bases at J, with 25 bases between the two ends. The CDR3 extends over 16 amino acids. CDR1 is MNHEY and CDR2 is SMNVEV in the germline V gene (reference sequence). Here the CDR3 reads CASTASWGERLSEQYF. CDR3 nucleotide sequence: TGTGCCAGCACCGCCAGTTGGGGAGAACGGCTGAGCGAGCAGTACTTC.

This rearrangement joins TRBV28 to TRBJ2-7; perhaps TRBD1 as D (5 bases). The germline CDR1 and CDR2 sequences are MDHEN and SYDVKM. V was cut by 3 bases and J by 2 bases, with 14 bases left in between. The CDR3 spans 15 residues. The CDR3 DNA reads TGTGCCAGCAGTTTTCCATCGCAAGGGGCCTACGAGCAGTACTTC. This sequence encodes CASSFPSQGAYEQYF.

With respect to this clone: Within the sample, other DNA sequences also encode this same CDR3. The chain is built from TRBV6-5 and TRBJ1-1; D gene ambiguous. Per the germline V gene, CDR1 is MNHEY and CDR2 is SVGAGI. CDR3 length: 13 residues. V was cut by 4 bases and J by 1 base, with 7 bases left in between. In DNA form, the CDR3 reads TGTGCCAGCAGTTCAAACACGAACACTGAAGCTTTCTTT. It is translated as CASSSNTNTEAFF.

The rearrangement uses TRBV11-2 and TRBJ2-1; 10 nucleotides agree with TRBD2. V shed 3 bases, J shed 4 bases, and the junction held 6 bases outside the gene matches. Germline assignment: CDR1 SGHAT and CDR2 FQNNGV. The CDR3 covers 16 residues. In DNA, the CDR3 is TGTGCCAGCAGCTTCCATCAGACTAGCGGGTACAATGAGCAGTTCTTC. Translated: CASSFHQTSGYNEQFF.

The chain employs TRBV6-5 and TRBJ2-7, with a possible D match to TRBD2 (5 bases). The CDR3 extends over 15 amino acids. V lost 0 bases and J 0 bases, leaving 9 bases between the germline ends. Germline-derived CDR1 and CDR2 are MNHEY and SVGAGI. The CDR3 spells CASSYSPSSSYEQYF. The DNA for the CDR3 is TGTGCCAGCAGTTACTCACCTAGCAGCTCCTACGAGCAGTACTTC.

The chain uses TRBV14 and TRBJ1-5, with TRBD1 identical over 10 bases. The CDR3 has 21 amino acids. V was clipped by 3 bases and J by 1 base; unmatched bases: 18. The germline V gene has CDR1 SGHDN and CDR2 FVKESK. The CDR3 sequence: CASSHDPRDRGEGSSNQPQHF. The CDR3 nucleotides read TGTGCCAGCAGCCACGACCCCCGGGACAGGGGAGAAGGATCGAGCAATCAGCCCCAGCATTTT. Variable domain in full (rest from reference TRBV14 and TRBJ1-5): EAGVTQFPSHSVIEKGQTVTLRCDPISGHDNLYWYRRVMGKEIKFLLHFVKESKQDESGMPNNRFLAERTGGTYSTLKVQPAELEDSGVYFCASSHDPRDRGEGSSNQPQHFGDGTRLSIL.

The chain employs TRBV5-8 and TRBJ2-3, with 11 bases lining up with TRBD1. This CDR3 comprises 15 residues. Germline CDR1 SGHTS, CDR2 YDEGEE. The trim removed 4 bases at V and 4 bases at J, leaving 5 bases unmatched. CDR3 bases: TGTGCCAGCAGCCACGGGACAGGGGGGTCAGATACGCAGTATTTT. Its protein is CASSHGTGGSDTQYF. Drawing the rest from reference TRBV5-8 and TRBJ2-3, the complete variable domain is EAGVTQSPTHLIKTRGQQATLRCSPISGHTSVYWYQQALGLGLQFLLWYDEGEERNRGNFPPRFSGRQFPNYSSELNVNALELEDSALYLCASSHGTGGSDTQYFGPGTRLTVL.